The clone carrying this T cell receptor (beta chain) showed up just a few times. The study recruited people aged about 18 to 89 years across more than 20 US areas. Clinical history reported by participants formed the basis on which cohorts were assigned. Cohort 3 donors were reported recovered after two negative PCRs, clearance, or symptom resolution. Germline V gene lookup returns CDR1 MGHRA and CDR2 YSYEKL. The trim removed 3 bases at V and 6 bases at J, leaving 5 bases unmatched. This CDR3 region has 14 residues. Using immunoSEQ multiplex PCR, the repertoire was profiled, and TCRdb retains in-frame clones only, with some absent. This table holds over 350,000 clones, approximately 87% found once. This entry belongs to a study of blood T cell repertoires in COVID-19. About the research overall: Samples of COVID-19 (acute and convalescent) were obtained from the United States, Italy and Spain.

The sequence was obtained from a woman in her 50s who had recovered from COVID-19. The sequencing sample was made of PBMCs or T cells enriched from blood (not recorded which). J is TRBJ1-5 and V is TRBV4-1; TRBD1 matches at 7 bases. This CDR3 is CASSQQGESQPQHF. The CDR3 bases are TGCGCCAGCAGCCAGCAGGGGGAAAGTCAGCCCCAGCATTTT.